This entry lists 8 T cell receptor beta chains sequenced from one sample in a study of regulatory T cells in long-lasting Graves disease. As for time point: newly diagnosed GD, antithyroid drugs for less than 3 months. PBMC RNA served as the TCR library source. The authors built TCR beta libraries using iRepertoire HTBI primers and Arm-PCR of CDR3 regions. TCRdb independently ran MiXCR on the multiplex PCR reads; one entry per CDR3 protein. The sample has about 540,000 distinct CDR3 sequences; approximately 12% are singletons. These data were likewise used in another study, on T cells in Graves' hyperthyroidism and ophthalmopathy.

The sequencing used peripheral blood mononuclear cells (PBMCs), collected at new diagnosis, from a patient treated with antithyroid drugs. Source of these receptors: a man younger than 40 with Graves disease.

This clonotype was detected ten times or more. This sequence joins TRBV12-3 or TRBV12-4 and TRBJ2-5, with D perhaps being TRBD1 or TRBD2 (5 bases each). The CDR3 contains 13 residues. The V end lost 6 bases, the J end lost 3 bases, and 11 bases lay between the germline ends. As DNA, the CDR3 is TGTGCCAGCAGATCCGGGACGGAAGAGACCCAGTACTTC. The encoded protein is CASRSGTEETQYF.

There are many counts of this clonotype. This chain connects TRBV13 to TRBJ2-5, with TRBD2 matching 9 bases. This CDR3 comprises 18 residues. CDR1 is PRHDT, CDR2 FYEKMQ, per germline (reference sequence). J lost 1 base, V lost 2 bases, and 11 bases had no gene match. The CDR3 DNA is TGTGCCAGCAGCTTAATCTCCTGGGCTAGCGGGGCCCAAGAGACCCAGTACTTC. Translated, it gives CASSLISWASGAQETQYF.

This clonotype has at least ten counts. The J gene is TRBJ2-5, the V gene TRBV20-1, with D possibly matching TRBD1 (5 bases). The CDR3 has 15 residues. Trimming stripped 6 bases from V and 2 bases from J, with 19 bases between. Germline CDR1 is DFQATT and CDR2 is SNEGSKA (reference sequence). The chain's CDR3 is CSARQIGQIQETQYF. CDR3 nucleotides: TGCAGTGCCAGACAGATCGGGCAGATACAAGAGACCCAGTACTTC.

This clonotype was seen many times. This chain links TRBV3-1 with TRBJ2-7; 8 bases map to TRBD2. Looked up from germline, CDR1 is LGHDT and CDR2 is YNNKEL (reference sequence). With V trimmed by 4 bases and J by 3 bases, 2 bases remained unmatched. This CDR3 has 13 residues. For the CDR3, the DNA is TGTGCCAGCAGCCTCGGGAGGGGCTACGAGCAGTACTTC. Protein: CASSLGRGYEQYF.

This clonotype has at least ten counts. V is TRBV2 and J is TRBJ2-1, with unresolved D. The germline V gene has CDR1 SNHLY and CDR2 FYNNEI. With 3 bases removed from V and 10 bases from J, the gap between germline ends came to 7 bases. The CDR3 runs to 11 residues. CDR3 nucleotide sequence: TGTGCCAGCAGTGATGTCGTGGAGCAGTTCTTC. It specifies CASSDVVEQFF.

This clonotype showed up many times. The gene calls are TRBV6-2 or TRBV6-3 and TRBJ2-3, with 10 bases identical to TRBD1. The CDR3 sequence is 15 residues long. In germline, CDR1 is MNHEY, CDR2 SVGEGT. V lost 6 bases and J lost 5; bases outside the gene matches: 8. CDR3 sequence (DNA): TGTGCCAGCAGACGCCCGGGACAGGGGTTAGATACGCAGTATTTT. It encodes CASRRPGQGLDTQYF.

A note on this clonotype: This clone may be a read error of a much larger clone one base away. The chain has TRBV20-1 and TRBJ2-1, with 8 bases matching TRBD2. The CDR3 consists of 13 residues. Germline CDR1 is DFQATT and CDR2 is SNEGSKA (reference sequence). The CDR3 protein is CSASGGDYNKQFF. As DNA, the CDR3 is TGCAGTGCTAGCGGGGGGGACTACAATAAGCAGTTCTTC.

This clonotype was observed at least ten times. This chain connects TRBV6-1 to TRBJ1-1, with no clear D. Germline CDR1 MNHNS, CDR2 SASEGT. The CDR3 runs 13 residues. Deletions cut 10 bases from V and 4 bases from J, with 16 bases between. This CDR3 reads CATTKEGFTEAFF. Written as DNA, the CDR3 is TGTGCCACAACGAAAGAGGGTTTCACTGAAGCTTTCTTT.